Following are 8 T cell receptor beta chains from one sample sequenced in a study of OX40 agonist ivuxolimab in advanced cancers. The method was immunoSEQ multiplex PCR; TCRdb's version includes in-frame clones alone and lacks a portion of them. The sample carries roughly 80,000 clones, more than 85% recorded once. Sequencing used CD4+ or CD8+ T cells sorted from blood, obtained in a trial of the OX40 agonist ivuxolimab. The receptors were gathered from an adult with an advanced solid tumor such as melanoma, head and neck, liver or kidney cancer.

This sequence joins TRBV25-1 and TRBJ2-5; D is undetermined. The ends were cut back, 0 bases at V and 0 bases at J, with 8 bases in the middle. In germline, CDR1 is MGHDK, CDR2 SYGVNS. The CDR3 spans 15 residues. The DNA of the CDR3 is TGTGCCAGCAGTGAATATTCGAAGTACCAAGAGACCCAGTACTTC. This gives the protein CASSEYSKYQETQYF.

CDR3 residues: CASSISKSHTGELFF. As DNA, the CDR3 is TGTGCCAGTAGTATTTCCAAATCCCACACCGGGGAGCTGTTTTTT. The V call is TRBV19, the J call TRBJ2-2; D unresolved. Trimming left V 3 bases short and J 3 bases short, with 11 bases between. The CDR3 covers 15 residues. Germline loops: CDR1 LNHDA, CDR2 SQIVND (reference sequence). Supplemented by reference TRBV19 and TRBJ2-2, the full variable domain reads DGGITQSPKYLFRKEGQNVTLSCEQNLNHDAMYWYRQDPGQGLRLIYYSQIVNDFQKGDIAEGYSVSREKKESFPLTVTSAQKNPTAFYLCASSISKSHTGELFFGEGSRLTVL.

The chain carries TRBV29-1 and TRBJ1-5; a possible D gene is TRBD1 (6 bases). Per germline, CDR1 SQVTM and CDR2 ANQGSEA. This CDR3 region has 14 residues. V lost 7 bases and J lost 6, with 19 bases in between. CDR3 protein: CSAVTGILPQPQHF. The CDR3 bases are TGCAGCGCCGTCACAGGGATACTCCCTCAGCCCCAGCATTTT.

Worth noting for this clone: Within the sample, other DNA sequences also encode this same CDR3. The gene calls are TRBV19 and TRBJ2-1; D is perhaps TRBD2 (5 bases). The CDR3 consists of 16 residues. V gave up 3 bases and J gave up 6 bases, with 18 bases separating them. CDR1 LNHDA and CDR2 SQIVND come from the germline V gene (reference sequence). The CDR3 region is CASSIGLAGLRNEQFF. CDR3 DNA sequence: TGTGCCAGTAGTATCGGGCTGGCGGGCCTACGCAATGAGCAGTTCTTC.

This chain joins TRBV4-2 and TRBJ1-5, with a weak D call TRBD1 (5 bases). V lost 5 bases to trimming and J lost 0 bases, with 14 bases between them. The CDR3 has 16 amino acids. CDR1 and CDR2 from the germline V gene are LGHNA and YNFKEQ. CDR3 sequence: CASSEVDRSSNQPQHF. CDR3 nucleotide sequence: TGTGCCAGCAGCGAAGTAGACAGATCTAGCAATCAGCCCCAGCATTTT.

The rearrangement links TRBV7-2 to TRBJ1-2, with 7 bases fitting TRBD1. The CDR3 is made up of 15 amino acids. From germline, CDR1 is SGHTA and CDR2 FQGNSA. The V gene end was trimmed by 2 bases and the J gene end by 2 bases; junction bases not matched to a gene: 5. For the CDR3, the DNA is TGTGCCAGCAGCTTACCCGGACAGGTGAACTATGGCTACACCTTC. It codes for CASSLPGQVNYGYTF.

As DNA, the CDR3 is TGCGCCAGCAGCTTTCTAGCGGGAGGGCCCACAGATACGCAGTATTTT. This encodes CASSFLAGGPTDTQYF. The rearrangement joins TRBV5-1 to TRBJ2-3; 12 nucleotides match TRBD2. Germline-derived CDR1 and CDR2 are SGHRS and YFSETQ. The CDR3 spans 16 residues. The trim removed 2 bases at V and 2 bases at J, leaving 3 bases unmatched.

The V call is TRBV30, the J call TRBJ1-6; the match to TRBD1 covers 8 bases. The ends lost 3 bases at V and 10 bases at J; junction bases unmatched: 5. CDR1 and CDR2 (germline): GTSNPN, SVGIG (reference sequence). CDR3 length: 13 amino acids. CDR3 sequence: CAWRGQGQSPLHF. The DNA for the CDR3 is TGTGCCTGGAGAGGACAGGGTCAATCACCCCTCCACTTT.